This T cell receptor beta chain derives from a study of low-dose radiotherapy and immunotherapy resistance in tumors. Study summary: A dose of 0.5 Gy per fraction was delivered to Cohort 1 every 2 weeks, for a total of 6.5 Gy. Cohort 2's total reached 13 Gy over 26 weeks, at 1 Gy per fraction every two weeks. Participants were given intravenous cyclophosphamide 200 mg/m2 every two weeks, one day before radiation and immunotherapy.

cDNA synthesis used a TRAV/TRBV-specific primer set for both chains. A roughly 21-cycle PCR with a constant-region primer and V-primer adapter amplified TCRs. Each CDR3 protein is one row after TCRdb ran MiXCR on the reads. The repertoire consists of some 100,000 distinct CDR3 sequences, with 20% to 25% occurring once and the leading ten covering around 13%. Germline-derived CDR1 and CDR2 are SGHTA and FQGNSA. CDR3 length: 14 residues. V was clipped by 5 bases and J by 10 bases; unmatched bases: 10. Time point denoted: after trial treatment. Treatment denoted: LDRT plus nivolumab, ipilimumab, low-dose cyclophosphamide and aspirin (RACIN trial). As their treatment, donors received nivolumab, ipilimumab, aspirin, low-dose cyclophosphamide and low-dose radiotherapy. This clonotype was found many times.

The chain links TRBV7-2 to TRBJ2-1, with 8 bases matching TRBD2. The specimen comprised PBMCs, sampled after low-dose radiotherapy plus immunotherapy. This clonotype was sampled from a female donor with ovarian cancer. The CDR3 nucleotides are TGTGCCAGCAGCCCCTCCGGGTTAGCGGGGGAGCAGTTCTTC. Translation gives CASSPSGLAGEQFF.